These 6 T cell receptor beta chains were all obtained from the same sample, sequenced in a study of molecular identifiers for immune sequencing clone quantification. TCRdb analysed the PCR reads with MiXCR anew, one entry per CDR3 protein. In the table there are 460,000 or so distinct CDR3 sequences, 20% to 25% of which are singletons. Sequences were obtained from naive CD8+ T cells from blood, with Jurkat cell RNA spiked in. Subset defined: FACS-sorted CD8+CD4-CCR7+CD45RA+ naive T cells. Source of these receptors: a human donor in good health. Some libraries in this study had Jurkat cell RNA spiked in.

Turning to this clonotype: A much larger clone lies a single base off, so this may be a read error. The chain links TRBV5-1 to TRBJ1-4, with 10 bases lining up with TRBD1. CDR1 is SGHRS, CDR2 YFSETQ, per germline. CDR3 size: 14 residues. For the CDR3, the DNA is TGCGCCAGCAGCCCGACAGGGGGCCATGAAAGACTGTTTTTT. It encodes CASSPTGGHERLFF.

The chain has TRBV20-1 and TRBJ2-3; 7 nucleotides align to TRBD1. Trimming at V came to 3 bases and at J to 8 bases, leaving 14 bases not matched to a gene. The germline V gene has CDR1 DFQATT and CDR2 SNEGSKA (reference sequence). CDR3 length: 15 residues. The CDR3 loop reads CSARGDSGGPVTQYF. CDR3 in DNA: TGCAGTGCTAGGGGCGACTCAGGGGGACCAGTTACGCAGTATTTT.

This clonotype was found a few times. This chain links TRBV12-3 or TRBV12-4 with TRBJ1-1, with TRBD1 matching over 7 bases. J lost 5 bases, V lost 1 base, and 7 bases had no gene match. The CDR3 contains 15 residues. The CDR3 DNA is TGTGCCAGCAGTTTAGAGGGGGCAGCAGGGACTGAAGCTTTCTTT. Residues: CASSLEGAAGTEAFF.

This clonotype was counted many times. CDR3 protein: CASSPLEGEQYF. The CDR3 nucleotides are TGTGCCAGCAGCCCGCTTGAGGGTGAGCAGTACTTC. This chain links TRBV7-9 with TRBJ2-7; tentative D call: TRBD2 (5 bases). Trimming removed 5 bases at V and 7 bases at J, with 12 bases between. Germline values: CDR1 SEHNR, CDR2 FQNEAQ (reference sequence). This CDR3 has 12 amino acids.

In its sample, this clonotype was seen a few times. The rearrangement joins TRBV5-8 to TRBJ2-7, with D perhaps TRBD1 (6 bases). The germline V and J ends were trimmed by 0 bases and 2 bases, with 18 bases remaining between them. The CDR3 is 17 residues long. CDR1 and CDR2 (germline): SGHTS, YDEGEE. The CDR3 region is CASSLAVGTWNTYEQYF. The CDR3 DNA follows: TGTGCCAGCAGCTTGGCCGTGGGGACATGGAATACCTACGAGCAGTACTTC.

This clonotype was found many times. The genes are TRBV6-5 and TRBJ1-2; tentative D call: TRBD1 (5 bases). Germline V gene lookup returns CDR1 MNHEY and CDR2 SVGAGI. The CDR3 is made up of 15 amino acids. Trimming removed 0 bases at V and 7 bases at J, with 15 bases between. In nucleotides, the CDR3 is TGTGCCAGCAGTTACTCTCAGGGAGGTCGTAGTGGCTACACCTTC. This encodes CASSYSQGGRSGYTF.